These T cell receptor beta chains were read from a single sample in a study of cytomegalovirus exposure and HLA in healthy donors. Clones were sequenced by immunoSEQ multiplex PCR, and TCRdb holds only the in-frame ones, with some missing. The sample carries 140,000 or so clones, 75% to 90% recorded once. The source material was PBMCs. Receptors originate from a man aged 40-55 years in good health and CMV-seronegative. The CDR3 runs from the conserved cysteine through the conserved F or W. Clone size is given for some rows only: seen once, a few or many times, or a class if the clone is expanded.

>few|TRBV5-6
CASSLGPDRSENIQYF
>few|TRBV7-6
CASSQPPTLPSSKNNEQFF
>once|TRBV7-9
CASSLVLGSDGYTF
>NA|TRBV27
CASSSWEAARPYEQYF
>NA|TRBV11-2
CASTSRGGRPTGELFF
>NA|TRBV9
CASSVQGAANEKLFF
>NA|TRBV6-1
CASSEGGSQETQYF
>once|TRBV7-8
CASSLVAGGGQETQYF
>NA|TRBV5-4
CASSLRQGERGFF
>NA|TRBV9
CASSLGLRDEQYF
>NA|TRBV9
CASSVSSGAYNEQFF
>NA|TRBV19
CASTDAGSGNTIYF
>NA|TRBV7-3
CASSAQIAGTGELFF
>NA|TRBV30
CAWSSTSQLAGVREQYF
>few|TRBV28
CASSRDIDEKLFF
>NA|TRBV27
CASSLAGPYGYTF
>NA|TRBV4-1
CASSQVGQGREAFF
>NA|TRBV19
CASSFQGVGANVLTF
>few|TRBV7-2
CASSLSNSGSGNTIYF
>once|TRBV28
CASSSPGGADTQYF
>many|TRBV2
CASNGRGQGTGANVLTF
>NA|TRBV6-6
CASSYSTGQGAGGYTF
>NA|TRBV18
CASSPSADTGNYGYTF
>NA|TRBV2
CASSEGVLIANSPLHF
>NA|TRBV27
CASSLGFGGRTEAFF
>NA|TRBV28
CASSLWGGHEQYF
>NA|TRBV5-4
CASSLAGGGGYEQYF
>NA|TRBV2
CASSEEGTDTQYF
>NA|TRBV5-4
CASSPAGLTDTQYF
>NA|TRBV29-1
CSAPGLAGGRNGELFF
>NA|TRBV28
CASSFSRTGVGNTIYF
>NA|TRBV10-3
CAISESRGSNQPQHF
>NA|TRBV7-7
CASSPYPEGRYEQYF
>once|TRBV5-6
CASSRMTGGRGNQPQHF
>NA|TRBV2
CASSESNAYYGYTF